The 29 T cell receptor beta chains below were found in one sample sequenced in a study of Ad26.COV2.S vaccination and SARS-CoV-2 variants. The data were produced by immunoSEQ multiplex PCR, yet TCRdb's version contains in-frame clones alone and is incomplete. The sample consists of 380,000 or so clones, roughly nine tenths of them appearing once. Documented treatment: over 15 received Ad26.COV2.S at low or high dose, single or two shots; 5 received placebo; per-sample allocation not given. Sampling was performed 63 days after the first vaccine or placebo injection. Sample: peripheral blood, taken in a trial of Ad26.COV2.S vaccine versus placebo. The origin of the receptors is a person between 18 and 65 years old who received the Ad26.COV2.S COVID-19 vaccine or a placebo.

The rearrangement joins TRBV6-1 to TRBJ2-3, with D maybe TRBD1 (6 bases). CDR3 length: 20 residues. The ends were cut back, 5 bases at V and 1 base at J, with 28 bases in the middle. Germline V CDR1 and CDR2: MNHNS, SASEGT. The CDR3 DNA reads TGTGCCAGCAGTAAAGAATACTCGACTTGGGGACAAAGCCGCACAGATACGCAGTATTTT. Protein product: CASSKEYSTWGQSRTDTQYF.

The rearrangement uses TRBV24-1 and TRBJ2-2, with 12 bases lining up with TRBD1. J gave up 6 bases and V 7 bases, and 11 bases lay outside the gene matches. CDR1 is KGHDR and CDR2 is SFDVKD in the germline V gene. CDR3 length equals 17 residues. This CDR3 reads CATSALPGQGAAGELFF. The DNA of the CDR3 is TGTGCCACCAGCGCACTACCGGGACAGGGGGCTGCCGGGGAGCTGTTTTTT.

The J gene is TRBJ1-2, the V gene TRBV7-8; the D gene is possibly TRBD1 (6 bases). V was cut by 1 base and J by 3 bases, with 15 bases left in between. The CDR3 has 16 amino acids. Looked up from germline, CDR1 is SGHVS and CDR2 is FQNEAQ. The CDR3 DNA reads TGTGCCAGCAGCTTAGTAGGGGGGCAGGGCGACTATGGCTACACCTTC. This gives the protein CASSLVGGQGDYGYTF.

J is TRBJ1-1 and V is TRBV28, with 8 bases fitting TRBD1. Per germline, CDR1 MDHEN and CDR2 SYDVKM. This CDR3 spans 12 amino acids. The V gene end was trimmed by 10 bases and the J gene end by 4 bases; junction bases not matched to a gene: 5. The CDR3 region has the DNA TGTGCCATCAACAGGGGGATCACTGAAGCTTTCTTT. Translated: CAINRGITEAFF. The complete variable domain, with remaining parts taken from reference TRBV28 and TRBJ1-1, reads DVKVTQSSRYLVKRTGEKVFLECVQDMDHENMFWYRQDPGLGLRLIYFSYDVKMKEKGDIPEGYSVSREKKERFSLILESASTNQTSMYLCAINRGITEAFFGQGTRLTVV.

This clone was found a few times. This rearrangement joins TRBV4-2 to TRBJ1-2; D not certain. Trimming took 2 bases from V and 4 from J, leaving 17 bases between them. This CDR3 has 16 residues. The germline V gene encodes CDR1 LGHNA and CDR2 YNFKEQ. This CDR3 reads CASSQNEVGLAYGYTF. The CDR3 DNA reads as TGTGCCAGCAGCCAAAATGAAGTAGGGCTCGCCTATGGCTACACCTTC.

The chain joins TRBV12-3 or TRBV12-4 to TRBJ1-1; TRBD1 might be the D (6 bases). The CDR3 is 13 residues long. The germline V and J ends were trimmed by 4 bases and 5 bases, with 11 bases remaining between them. The CDR3 DNA reads TGTGCCAGCAGTTCACTCACAGGGACTGAAGCTTTCTTT. Translating gives CASSSLTGTEAFF.

The chain links TRBV28 to TRBJ1-2; D uncertain. The V gene lost 3 bases and the J gene lost 6 bases, with 11 bases spanning the gap. The germline CDR1 and CDR2 sequences are MDHEN and SYDVKM. This CDR3 spans 13 amino acids. The CDR3 is CASSLAGVDGYTF. CDR3 coding DNA: TGTGCCAGCAGTTTGGCGGGCGTGGATGGCTACACCTTC.

The V call is TRBV11-2, the J call TRBJ1-2, with a weak D call TRBD1 (5 bases). The CDR3 has 13 amino acids. The germline V and J ends were trimmed by 5 bases and 7 bases, with 14 bases remaining between them. Germline V gene sequence: CDR1 SGHAT, CDR2 FQNNGV. CDR3 residues: CASSRGGLRGYTF. CDR3 bases: TGTGCCAGCAGCCGGGGGGGACTTCGTGGCTACACCTTC.

J is TRBJ1-1 and V is TRBV7-9; 7 bases are shared with TRBD1. Germline values: CDR1 SEHNR, CDR2 FQNEAQ (reference sequence). The V and J ends lost 2 bases and 3 bases, in that order; junction bases with no gene match: 6. CDR3 length: 15 amino acids. CDR3 in amino acids: CASSLRTGGDTEAFF. The CDR3, as DNA: TGTGCCAGCAGCTTACGGACAGGTGGGGACACTGAAGCTTTCTTT.

The rearrangement uses TRBV27 and TRBJ1-1; tentatively, D is TRBD1 (5 bases). CDR3 size: 14 residues. Germline V gene sequence: CDR1 MNHEY, CDR2 SMNVEV (reference sequence). Trimming cost V 3 bases and J 7 bases, with 15 bases left between them. In DNA form, the CDR3 reads TGTGCCAGCAGTTTCCCCGCCGGGGGTGGTGAAGCTTTCTTT. Its protein product is CASSFPAGGGEAFF.

The V call is TRBV9, the J call TRBJ1-2; 7 bases are a match to TRBD1. This CDR3 has 15 residues. Trimming cost V 3 bases and J 7 bases; bases outside gene matches: 12. Germline CDR1 reads SGDLS; CDR2 reads YYNGEE. CDR3 sequence (DNA): TGTGCCAGCAGCGCCTACGGGACAGTCGCGCCTGGCTACACCTTC. Protein sequence: CASSAYGTVAPGYTF.

The J gene is TRBJ1-1, the V gene TRBV29-1; D unresolved. Trimming left V 1 base short and J 0 bases short, with 12 bases between. Germline-derived CDR1 and CDR2 are SQVTM and ANQGSEA. The CDR3 sequence is 15 residues long. The CDR3 bases are TGCAGCGTTGAAGGTAGCAGATACATGAACACTGAAGCTTTCTTT. This gives the protein CSVEGSRYMNTEAFF.

This clone has only one observation. The J gene is TRBJ2-7, the V gene TRBV2; TRBD1 matches 7 bases. The junction had 3 bases not matched to a gene; V was cut back by 7 bases and J by 0 bases. Looked up from germline, CDR1 is SNHLY and CDR2 is FYNNEI. The CDR3 is 13 amino acids. CDR3 coding DNA: TGTGCCAGCAAGCGGACAGGCTCCTACGAGCAGTACTTC. Residues: CASKRTGSYEQYF.

This chain uses TRBV20-1 with TRBJ2-4; unclear D gene. The CDR3 runs 11 residues. Germline loops: CDR1 DFQATT, CDR2 SNEGSKA (reference sequence). In DNA form, the CDR3 reads TGCAGCCTCTATTCCCGCCCCATTCAGTACTTC. Protein product: CSLYSRPIQYF.

The chain recombines TRBV25-1 with TRBJ2-7; 7 bases map to TRBD2. This CDR3 is 16 amino acids long. After removal of 1 base from V and 4 bases from J, the junction contained 10 bases not matched to a gene. The germline V gene has CDR1 MGHDK and CDR2 SYGVNS. The CDR3 DNA follows: TGTGCCAGCAGTGAATTTGAGGGGAGGGCCTTTTACGAGCAGTACTTC. It encodes CASSEFEGRAFYEQYF.

As concerns this clone: A junction boundary mismatches the germline segment, possibly from a read error. CDR3 loop: CASSLRLGTAYSNQPQHF. CDR3 in DNA: TGTGCTAGCAGCTTAAGGTTGGGGACAGCATATAGCAATCAGCCCCAGCATTTT. V is TRBV7-7 and J is TRBJ1-5; 7 bases agree with TRBD1. CDR3 size: 18 residues. Germline CDR1 reads SSHAT; CDR2 reads FNYEAQ (reference sequence).

The rearrangement joins TRBV5-4 to TRBJ2-3, with D possibly TRBD1 on 5 matching bases. This CDR3 has 15 amino acids. The V gene's germline CDR1 is SGHNT and CDR2 YYREEE (reference sequence). Trimming left V 5 bases short and J 0 bases short, with 13 bases between. CDR3 bases: TGTGCCAGCAGTCACCAGGGCAAGAGCACAGATACGCAGTATTTT. It yields the protein CASSHQGKSTDTQYF.

This chain links TRBV4-2 with TRBJ1-1; no definite D call. Trimming took off 0 bases at V and 1 base at J, with 12 bases between the two ends. Germline CDR1 is LGHNA and CDR2 is YNFKEQ. CDR3 size: 16 residues. The CDR3 DNA follows: TGTGCCAGCAGCCAAGATCAACGGGGTTGGAACACTGAAGCTTTCTTT. This encodes CASSQDQRGWNTEAFF.

The genes are TRBV7-2 and TRBJ2-2; TRBD2 matches at 8 bases. Germline V gives CDR1 SGHTA, CDR2 FQGNSA. The V gene end was trimmed by 8 bases and the J gene end by 4 bases; junction bases not matched to a gene: 15. The CDR3 consists of 17 residues. Written as DNA, the CDR3 is TGTGCCAGCGAGCTTAGGATGGCGGGAGGACTCACCGGGGAGCTGTTTTTT. Its translation is CASELRMAGGLTGELFF.

The V and J genes are TRBV20-1 and TRBJ1-3; no firm D call. V was shortened by 5 bases and J by 4 bases, with 6 bases between the two germline ends. This CDR3 contains 11 residues. CDR1 DFQATT and CDR2 SNEGSKA come from the germline V gene (reference sequence). The CDR3 protein is CSAETGNTIYF. The DNA of the CDR3 is TGCAGTGCTGAAACAGGAAACACCATATATTTT.

The J gene is TRBJ2-7, the V gene TRBV5-1; the match to TRBD1 covers 8 bases. The V gene end was trimmed by 4 bases and the J gene end by 2 bases; junction bases not matched to a gene: 5. The CDR3 spans 14 residues. Germline lookup yields CDR1 SGHRS and CDR2 YFSETQ. This CDR3 is CASSPGTGPYEQYF. The CDR3 DNA follows: TGCGCCAGCAGCCCTGGGACAGGACCCTACGAGCAGTACTTC.

This chain uses TRBV24-1 with TRBJ2-5; no reliable D call. The V end lost 0 bases, the J end lost 5 bases, and 3 bases lay between the germline ends. The CDR3 runs 12 residues. CDR1 and CDR2 from the germline V gene are KGHDR and SFDVKD. For the CDR3, the DNA is TGTGCCACCAGTGATTTGGGGGAGACCCAGTACTTC. Amino acids: CATSDLGETQYF.

J is TRBJ2-7 and V is TRBV27; a weak D match, TRBD2 (6 bases). The CDR3 spans 15 residues. The V and J ends lost 5 bases and 1 base respectively, with 15 bases between them. The V gene's germline CDR1 is MNHEY and CDR2 SMNVEV (reference sequence). CDR3 sequence reads: CASSPGLYPSYEQYF. For the CDR3, the DNA is TGTGCCAGCAGTCCGGGACTTTACCCGTCCTACGAGCAGTACTTC.

J is TRBJ1-2 and V is TRBV11-2; TRBD1 matches at 8 bases. The CDR3 consists of 14 residues. Germline CDR1 is SGHAT and CDR2 is FQNNGV. Unmatched junction bases numbered 5, after V lost 3 bases and J lost 5 bases. Here the CDR3 reads CASSFPQGEYGYTF. The CDR3 DNA sequence: TGTGCCAGCAGCTTCCCACAGGGGGAGTATGGCTACACCTTC.

V usage is TRBV6-2 or TRBV6-3 and J usage is TRBJ2-2; TRBD2 aligns across 14 bases. The germline V gene has CDR1 MNHEY and CDR2 SVGEGT. With V trimmed by 6 bases and J by 5 bases, 8 bases remained unmatched. This CDR3 has 17 residues. CDR3 coding DNA: TGTGCCAGCAGCCCGACTAGCGGGAGGGATTATACCGGGGAGCTGTTTTTT. Residues: CASSPTSGRDYTGELFF.

The chain carries TRBV28 and TRBJ1-1; D gene ambiguous. This CDR3 is built from 13 residues. Germline CDR1 is MDHEN and CDR2 is SYDVKM. V lost 6 bases and J lost 0, with 8 bases in between. CDR3 sequence: CASSLPMNTEAFF. In DNA, the CDR3 is TGTGCCAGCAGCCTTCCTATGAACACTGAAGCTTTCTTT.

The chain recombines TRBV6-2 or TRBV6-3 with TRBJ1-5, with D possibly being TRBD1 (5 bases). Trimming pared 0 bases from V and 2 bases from J, leaving 8 bases between. There are 15 residues in the CDR3. Germline V CDR1 and CDR2: MNHEY, SVGEGT. CDR3 bases: TGTGCCAGCAGTTACTCTGTCAGGGGCAATCAGCCCCAGCATTTT. Protein sequence: CASSYSVRGNQPQHF.

The CDR3, as DNA: TGTGCCAGCAGCTTCCAGGGACCCGGTTGGGGACAGCCCCAGCATTTT. Translation: CASSFQGPGWGQPQHF. The chain joins TRBV11-3 to TRBJ1-5; possible D gene TRBD1, 5 bases. Trimming took 3 bases from V and 7 from J, leaving 19 bases between them. The CDR3 runs to 16 residues. Germline loops: CDR1 SGHNT, CDR2 YENEEA.

The V and J genes are TRBV5-1 and TRBJ1-2, with D maybe TRBD1 (6 bases). Germline values: CDR1 SGHRS, CDR2 YFSETQ. This CDR3 region has 17 residues. Trimming removed 4 bases at V and 2 bases at J, with 21 bases between. CDR3 DNA: TGCGCCAGCAGCAGGTCCCTAGGGGGGGCGCAGAACTATGGCTACACCTTC. Amino acid sequence: CASSRSLGGAQNYGYTF.